Listed below are T cell receptor beta chains from one sample, sequenced in a study of blood T cell repertoires in COVID-19. Libraries were prepared by immunoSEQ multiplex PCR; TCRdb keeps only in-frame clonotypes and omits some of them. The data hold a few hundred thousand clones, with approximately 80% observed a single time. Input material: peripheral blood. The receptors originated from a woman between 50 and 59 years old with acute or convalescent COVID-19. Both conserved end residues are trimmed from each CDR3. The D gene is left open where the match is weak.

j_gene	d_gene	v_gene	CDR3aa
TRBJ2-7	.	TRBV7-2	ASSLRSRGLRIYEQY
TRBJ1-1	.	TRBV12-3/TRBV12-4	ASSLGRSEAF
TRBJ1-3	.	TRBV30	AWEFSGGSGNTIY
TRBJ1-1	.	TRBV12-3/TRBV12-4	ASSLAGNAEAF
TRBJ2-5	.	TRBV28	ASSLSVREETQY
TRBJ1-5	TRBD1	TRBV5-6	ASSRTGDQPQH
TRBJ2-2	.	TRBV4-2	ASSQGASNTGELF
TRBJ2-2	TRBD2	TRBV27	ASSMNSGRTGELF
TRBJ1-2	TRBD1	TRBV4-3	ASSQDIGQGYGYT
TRBJ1-1	TRBD1	TRBV5-1	ASSWGQVNTEAF
TRBJ2-5	TRBD2	TRBV6-5	ASSRQLAGVETQY
TRBJ2-1	TRBD2	TRBV2	ASKVLAGVGEQF
TRBJ2-3	TRBD1	TRBV29-1	SVDRGDTQY
TRBJ1-6	.	TRBV6-5	ASRRGGQNSPLH
TRBJ2-2	.	TRBV6-1	ASSDPRGRGTGELF
TRBJ1-3	TRBD1	TRBV3-1/TRBV3-2	ASSETGVGNTIY
TRBJ1-2	TRBD1	TRBV11-2	ASSPSGTGAYYGYT
TRBJ1-1	TRBD1	TRBV27	ASSLSGGGGSEAF
TRBJ2-7	TRBD1	TRBV2	ATRQGLRLEQY
TRBJ1-5	.	TRBV19	ASTLDGPYSNQPQH
TRBJ2-3	.	TRBV24-1	ATSAPEGGTTQY
TRBJ1-6	TRBD1	TRBV5-1	ASSLEGQVHSPLH
TRBJ1-3	.	TRBV14	ASSQGFAGLTGNTIY
TRBJ2-5	.	TRBV5-4	ASSLAGVRETQY